This T cell receptor beta chain was captured by sequencing in a study of CD8 T cells in acute hepatitis C reinfection (dated by TCRdb to about 2021). About the investigation overall: This study examined the TCRbeta repertoire of CD8+ T cells that recognize the HCV NS3-1073 epitope, both during acute infection and after viral clearance. Paired acute and follow-up samples were contributed by four of the spontaneous resolvers.

Between the V and J ends, shortened by 1 base and 7 bases respectively, the junction contains 12 bases. Counted from cysteine to phenylalanine, this CDR3 has 14 amino acids. Only CDR3 DNA is held: 42 bases, read in frame from base 1. The germline V gene encodes CDR1 SGHDT and CDR2 YYEEEE. The time point tag for this specimen amounts to: naive CD8 control sorted from an acute-time-point sample. Enrolled in the Montreal Hepatitis C Cohort (HEPCO) in Canada, the donors were people who inject drugs, and these donors were followed every 3 months. Acute primary HCV infection was defined as a positive HCV RNA or antibody test after a negative test within the previous 24 weeks. Surface staining used CD3, CD8 and CD45RO antibodies, with an aqua fixable dye to exclude dead cells. The cohort also included a handful of subjects who developed chronic infection, defined as HCV RNA positivity at 24 weeks. Frozen stocks of peripheral blood mononuclear cells were first thawed, after which negative isolation of CD8+ T cells was carried out using the MACS CD8+ T cell Isolation Kit. A BD FACSAria II cell sorter was used to sort the cells.

A word on this clone: The target of this receptor is not known. No quality values exist for individual bases; no much larger clone is one base distant.

Overall results and qualifications from the work: The NS3-1073 specific repertoires were highly diverse, and diversity did not differ significantly among acute resolver, follow-up resolver and acute chronic samples. Follow-up repertoires were not available for chronically infected subjects, because NS3-1073 specific cells were too rare to be sorted. Preferential use of the TRBV04 and TRBV06 gene families was observed in all groups, and this preferential usage was not explained by overrepresentation in the naive pool. CDR3 sequences shared with other epitopes were rarely observed, and exact matching may have been limited by differing sequencing approaches. Roughly 14 public clonotypes were found regardless of outcome; one public clonotype used V04-02/J02-02. Because bulk sequencing covered only the TCRbeta chain, the alphabeta pairing of public clonotypes could not be determined.

Genomic DNA was extracted from FACS-sorted cells, and TCRbeta chain sequencing was performed through the commercial immunoSEQ service. In the original analysis: Repertoire data were analyzed with ImmunoSEQ Analyzer software v3.0 and R v3.5.1. Only productive rearrangements were analyzed, because any sequences with stop codons or out-of-frame rearrangements were filtered out. Simpson diversity, Shannon entropy, CDR3 length and nucleotide addition metrics were supplied by the sequencing provider. Clonotypes were grouped by frequency into dominant, sub-dominant, low or lowest abundance categories, and clonotypes below 0.1% were left out of most analyses. A CDR3 amino acid clonotype was called public when found in at least two subjects at a cumulative frequency of at least 0.5%. The clones in this table, taken by TCRdb from immuneACCESS, are in-frame only. Not every clone is retained; where verified, under half of the shortfall comes from an unresolved V gene, and the cause of the rest is unknown. V and J calls and clone size follow that table, whereas D and trimming were derived from the DNA. The sample yields some 38,000 clones; around nine tenths were counted once. Jointly, the top ten make up 0.4% to 0.6% of the sample.

The chain uses TRBV5-6 and TRBJ1-5, with the D gene too uncertain to name. This receptor was obtained from a young man with chronic hepatitis C. The sequenced sample consisted of naive CD8+ T cells from PBMCs. The sample's cell subset or site label, in plain terms: sorted total naive CD45RO-negative CD8+ T cells. DNA sequence: TGTGCCAGCAGCTTGTCCTGGGGTGAACAGCCCCAGCATTTT. Its protein is CASSLSWGEQPQHF.